The next 21 T cell receptor beta chains were all read from a single sample in a study of tissue T cells after allogeneic stem cell transplantation. Sample time point: mouse harvest day 14 after allogeneic transplant. Each mouse received 10^7 T-cell-depleted marrow cells plus 10^6 splenic CD5+ T cells by tail vein. Sequenced by immunoSEQ multiplex PCR; TCRdb stores in-frame clones only, minus some. The table has more than 4,500 clones, 35% to 50% seen once. What was sequenced was gut tissue. These receptors came from a female BALB/c mouse given C57BL/6 T cells with graft-versus-host disease after an allogeneic hematopoietic cell transplant.

This clone was observed once. Gene names are the mouse ones. Sequencing ends 1 residue short of the CDR3 end; the germline J gene provides the rest. This rearrangement joins TRBV26 to TRBJ2-3; no definite D call. Germline V CDR1 and CDR2: KGHPV, FQNQEV (reference sequence). This CDR3 contains 15 residues. Trimming left V 2 bases short and J 0 bases short, with 9 bases between. The CDR3 loop reads CASSLGYTSAETLYF. Partial CDR3 DNA: TGTGCCAGCAGTCTGGGTTACACTAGTGCAGAAACGCTGTAT.

This clone was counted only a few times. Genes here carry mouse names. CDR3 DNA (partial): TGTGCCAGCAGGGCAGGGACCGGGCAGCTCTAC. The encoded protein is CASRAGTGQLY. In full, the CDR3 is CASRAGTGQLYF. This chain joins TRBV3 and TRBJ2-2; D possibly corresponds to TRBD1 (5 bases). The read terminates 1 residue before the CDR3 end, so the remaining end is supplied by the germline J gene. CDR3 length: 12 amino acids. The ends were cut back, 6 bases at V and 5 bases at J, with 7 bases in the middle. Germline V gives CDR1 SNHLY, CDR2 FYNGKV (reference sequence).

To note about this clone: Gene names follow the mouse nomenclature. The read is 1 residue too short to cover the CDR3 end, so that end is filled in from the germline J gene. This chain links TRBV26 with TRBJ2-1, with 7 bases matching TRBD1. The germline V gene encodes CDR1 KGHPV and CDR2 FQNQEV (reference sequence). The CDR3 consists of 15 residues. The V and J ends lost 3 bases and 5 bases, in that order; junction bases with no gene match: 7. CDR3 bases read: TGTGCCAGCAGTCTCCAACAGGGGAGGAATGCTGAGCAGTTC. It encodes CASSLQQGRNAEQF. The full CDR3 is CASSLQQGRNAEQFF.

Remarks on this clone: Genes and germline come from the mouse. From the germline J gene comes the end of the CDR3, since the read stops 1 residue before it. The rearrangement links TRBV5 to TRBJ1-2, with TRBD1 as a possible D gene (6 bases). The V end was cut by 3 bases, the J end by 0 bases, with 11 bases between. The CDR3 runs 15 residues. The germline V gene has CDR1 LGHNA and CDR2 YNLKQL (reference sequence). The DNA read from the CDR3 is TGTGCCAGCAGCCACCCCGGGACAACAAACTCCGACTACACC. Amino acids: CASSHPGTTNSDYT. The complete CDR3 reads CASSHPGTTNSDYTF.

Regarding this clone: Genes and germline come from the mouse. The missing CDR3 end, 1 residue past where the read stops, is filled in from the germline J gene. V gene TRBV23 combines with J gene TRBJ2-1; the table's D call TRBD1 went unverified against the DNA. CDR3 length equals 14 residues. Germline lookup yields CDR1 KGHTA and CDR2 FQNQQP. This CDR3 reads CSSSQATAYAEQFF. The CDR3 DNA, read in part, is TGCTCCAGCAGTCAGGCGACAGCCTATGCTGAGCAGTTC.

Concerning this clone: Genes and germline come from the mouse. The read ends 1 residue before the CDR3 terminus; that terminus is restored from the germline J gene. The same CDR3 is also encoded by other DNA sequences in this sample. The chain recombines TRBV26 with TRBJ1-6; D perhaps matches TRBD1 (5 bases). TRBJ1-6 is given ORF status, its function remaining uncertain. This CDR3 spans 15 amino acids. V was trimmed by 6 bases and J by 0 bases, leaving 9 bases between them. Germline V gives CDR1 KGHPV, CDR2 FQNQEV (reference sequence). The covered CDR3 bases are TGTGCCAGCAGCCTGACAGATTCCTATAATTCGCCCCTCTAC. It encodes CASSLTDSYNSPLY. The entire CDR3 sequence reads CASSLTDSYNSPLYF.

In regard to this clone: Genes and germline come from the mouse. The read halts 1 residue ahead of the CDR3 end, with the missing end drawn from the germline J gene. The gene calls are TRBV15 and TRBJ1-1; 9 positions match TRBD1. The V and J ends lost 4 bases and 6 bases, in that order; junction bases with no gene match: 3. Germline V gene sequence: CDR1 SGHND, CDR2 FRSKSL. The CDR3 has 13 amino acids. The CDR3 region is CASSSGTGSEVFF. The CDR3 DNA, read in part, is TGTGCCAGCAGTTCCGGGACAGGGTCAGAAGTCTTC.

Comments on this clone: The genes and germline here are from mouse. The CDR3 is cut off 1 residue early in the read; its end comes from the germline J gene. The chain has TRBV13-1 and TRBJ2-1; 11 bases match TRBD1. V dropped 3 bases and J dropped 6; count of bases not matched to a gene: 2. CDR1 is NSHNY, CDR2 SYGAGN, per germline. This CDR3 has 14 amino acids. The CDR3 region is CASSVDRGRAEQFF. The sequenced part of the CDR3 DNA is TGTGCCAGCAGTGTGGACAGGGGGCGTGCTGAGCAGTTC.

This clone is large in the sample. Gene names and germline refer to mouse. The read terminates 1 residue before the CDR3 end, so the remaining end is supplied by the germline J gene. The genes are TRBV23 and TRBJ2-7; TRBD1 reflects the table's D call only, with no check against the DNA. There are 14 residues in the CDR3. CDR1 is KGHTA and CDR2 is FQNQQP in the germline V gene. The CDR3 bases that were read are TGCTCCAGCAGTCAATCGGAACAGGGGTGGGAACAGTAC. As protein: CSSSQSEQGWEQY. The entire CDR3 reads CSSSQSEQGWEQYF.

As regards this clone: Gene names are the mouse ones. The read ends 1 residue early relative to the CDR3; the germline J gene fills the gap. This chain links TRBV3 with TRBJ1-1, with D tentatively TRBD1 (5 bases). The CDR3 covers 13 residues. V was shortened by 5 bases and J by 2 bases, with 9 bases between the two germline ends. Germline CDR1 and CDR2: SNHLY and FYNGKV (reference sequence). CDR3 bases read: TGTGCCAGCAGCCTCCGGGACAACACAGAAGTCTTC. This translates into CASSLRDNTEVF. The whole CDR3 sequence reads CASSLRDNTEVFF.

Concerning this clone: Mouse names are used for the genes. The observed sequence ends 1 residue before the CDR3 terminus, with the missing tail filled in from the germline J gene. The gene calls are TRBV3 and TRBJ2-3; D uncertain. The length of the CDR3 is 13 residues. V was pared by 3 bases and J by 3 bases, with 7 bases between. Germline CDR1 reads SNHLY; CDR2 reads FYNGKV (reference sequence). CDR3 bases read: TGTGCCAGCAGCTTCCAAGGGGCAGAAACGCTGTAT. This sequence encodes CASSFQGAETLY. The entire CDR3 is CASSFQGAETLYF.

As regards this clone: Gene names are the mouse ones. The read is 1 residue too short to cover the CDR3 end, so that end is filled in from the germline J gene. This sequence joins TRBV5 and TRBJ1-1; D is undetermined. Germline-derived CDR1 and CDR2 are LGHNA and YNLKQL (reference sequence). The CDR3 length is 14 residues. The V end was cut by 4 bases, the J end by 0 bases, with 9 bases between. The part of the CDR3 DNA that was read is TGTGCCAGCAGCCCCACAAATGCAAACACAGAAGTCTTC. As protein: CASSPTNANTEVF. The whole CDR3 sequence is CASSPTNANTEVFF.

Relative to its sample, this clone is large. The genes and germline here are from mouse. CDR3 amino acids: CASSSGQGYEQYF. CDR3 DNA, as far as it was read: TGTGCCAGCAGTTCCGGACAGGGCTATGAACAGTAC. The V gene is TRBV26, the J gene TRBJ2-7, with TRBD1 matching over 8 bases. The sequenced fragment ends 1 residue before the CDR3 boundary, so the rest is inferred from the germline J gene. CDR3 length: 13 residues. Germline V gene sequence: CDR1 KGHPV, CDR2 FQNQEV (reference sequence). J was trimmed by 3 bases and V by 5 bases; bases with no gene match: 3.

As concerns this clone: The genes are named according to mouse. Read sequence stops 1 residue before the CDR3 end, and the germline J gene provides the missing end. The chain combines TRBV1 with TRBJ1-1, with a tentative D call TRBD1 (6 bases). Per germline, CDR1 NSQYPW and CDR2 LRSPGD (reference sequence). This CDR3 spans 14 amino acids. V was pared by 3 bases and J by 0 bases, with 8 bases between. CDR3 region: CTCSAGTPNTEVFF. Incomplete CDR3 DNA: TGCACCTGCAGTGCCGGGACACCAAACACAGAAGTCTTC.

By sample share, this clone is medium-sized. The gene names here belong to mouse. The read halts 1 residue ahead of the CDR3 end, with the missing end drawn from the germline J gene. The chain uses TRBV26 and TRBJ2-5; D is unclear. Germline V gene data show CDR1 as KGHPV and CDR2 as FQNQEV (reference sequence). The CDR3 runs to 12 residues. V lost 2 bases, J lost 4 bases, and 4 bases lay in between. CDR3: CASSLGKDTQYF. The CDR3 DNA, read in part, is TGTGCCAGCAGTCTGGGGAAAGACACCCAGTAC.

A few counts support this clone. Gene names refer to mouse genes. The CDR3 DNA, read in part, is TGCTCCAGCAGTCAGACAGGGAGGTCCGACTACACC. Translating it yields CSSSQTGRSDYT. The full CDR3 reads CSSSQTGRSDYTF. This chain links TRBV23 with TRBJ1-2; TRBD1 is taken as the D call from the table, unchecked against the DNA. The read ends 1 residue early relative to the CDR3; the germline J gene fills the gap. The CDR3 is 13 amino acids. CDR1 is KGHTA and CDR2 is FQNQQP in the germline V gene.

Notes on this clone: Gene names are the mouse ones. Partial CDR3 DNA: TGTGCCAGCAGCACTAACAGGGGGGGACAGTAC. Amino acids: CASSTNRGGQY. The CDR3, in full, reads CASSTNRGGQYF. The chain employs TRBV3 and TRBJ2-7, with D possibly matching TRBD1 (8 bases). Read data end 1 residue before the CDR3 end; the end is taken from the germline J gene. This CDR3 is built from 12 residues. V lost 5 bases, J lost 9 bases, and 14 bases lay in between. The germline V gene has CDR1 SNHLY and CDR2 FYNGKV (reference sequence).

Regarding this clone: The genes and germline here are from mouse. The CDR3 goes on 1 residue after the read ends, and that part is filled in from the germline J gene. This chain links TRBV5 with TRBJ2-5; 7 bases agree with TRBD1. V trimming: 4 bases; J trimming: 2 bases; junction bases outside the gene matches: 3. CDR3 size: 14 residues. Per germline, CDR1 LGHNA and CDR2 YNLKQL (reference sequence). CDR3 DNA, as far as it was read: TGTGCCAGCAGCCCCCGGGACAGCCAAGACACCCAGTAC. Encoded protein: CASSPRDSQDTQY. The whole CDR3 region reads CASSPRDSQDTQYF.

On this clone: The gene names here belong to mouse. The CDR3 extends 1 residue past the end of the read, so its final part is completed from the germline J gene. The chain joins TRBV26 to TRBJ2-7; possible D gene TRBD1, 6 bases. The V end lost 2 bases, the J end lost 3 bases, and 8 bases lay between the germline ends. The germline gives CDR1 KGHPV, CDR2 FQNQEV (reference sequence). This CDR3 is 13 amino acids long. This CDR3 is CASSLGQIYEQYF. The covered CDR3 bases are TGTGCCAGCAGTCTGGGACAGATCTATGAACAGTAC.

The table lists this clone with a few counts. Gene names follow the mouse nomenclature. The CDR3 end falls 1 residue outside the read, so it is completed with the germline J gene. The rearrangement links TRBV31 to TRBJ2-7; a weak D match, TRBD1 (6 bases). Trimming pared 0 bases from V and 3 bases from J, leaving 9 bases between. Germline CDR1 GKSSPN, CDR2 SITVG. The CDR3 sequence is 13 residues long. The sequenced CDR3 bases are TGTGCCTGGAGTCTGGGCAGGGGCTATGAACAGTAC. This codes for CAWSLGRGYEQY. The entire CDR3 is CAWSLGRGYEQYF.

Worth noting for this clone: Gene names are the mouse ones. The read ends 1 residue before the CDR3 terminus; that terminus is restored from the germline J gene. J is TRBJ2-3 and V is TRBV13-1; D perhaps matches TRBD2 (5 bases). This CDR3 is 14 amino acids long. V lost 0 bases, J lost 0 bases, and 5 bases lay in between. The germline CDR1 and CDR2 sequences are NSHNY and SYGAGN. The sequenced CDR3 bases are TGTGCCAGCAGTGATGCTGGGAGTGCAGAAACGCTGTAT. Residues: CASSDAGSAETLY. Given in full, the CDR3 is CASSDAGSAETLYF.